Sequencing of this TCR beta chain was carried out in a study of OX40 agonist ivuxolimab in advanced cancers. Findings and limits, study-wide: The work left the antigen specificity of expanded peripheral T cells undetermined.

To note about this clone: What it binds is unknown.

Libraries were prepared by immunoSEQ multiplex PCR; TCRdb keeps only in-frame clonotypes and omits some of them. Among around 64,000 clones listed, under 90% were seen once. CDR3 length equals 14 residues. After removal of 3 bases from V and 9 bases from J, the junction contained 7 bases not matched to a gene. The germline gives CDR1 SGHTA, CDR2 FQGTGA. This receptor was taken from an adult with an advanced solid tumor such as melanoma, head and neck, liver or kidney cancer. The material was CD4+ or CD8+ T cells sorted from blood, obtained in a trial of the OX40 agonist ivuxolimab. The V call is TRBV7-3, the J call TRBJ2-3; 9 nucleotides align to TRBD2. The CDR3 nucleotides are TGTGCCAGCAGCTTTAGCGGGGGCCAGGGGACGCAGTATTTT. As protein: CASSFSGGQGTQYF.